These 5 T cell receptor beta chains came from one sample sequenced in a study of T-cell memory formation after mild COVID-19. TCRdb reanalysed the 5' RACE reads using MiXCR and keeps one entry per CDR3 protein. The repertoire consists of a few hundred thousand distinct CDR3 sequences, with about 15% occurring once and the leading ten covering 20% to 25%. The sample consisted of PBMCs or a T cell subset sorted from them (not recorded which). These receptors originate from a man between 18 and 35 years old who had mild COVID-19 (a few samples of this study predate the infection). Cell type and time point are not known.

This clonotype was seen a few times. V gene TRBV20-1 combines with J gene TRBJ2-7, with 7 bases identical to TRBD2. Per germline, CDR1 DFQATT and CDR2 SNEGSKA (reference sequence). This CDR3 has 14 amino acids. V gave up 0 bases and J gave up 3 bases; unmatched junction bases: 5. This CDR3 reads CSARDRGGGYEQYF. CDR3 DNA: TGCAGTGCTAGAGATCGTGGGGGGGGCTACGAGCAGTACTTC.

This clonotype was recorded at least ten times. This chain connects TRBV6-2 or TRBV6-3 to TRBJ2-7, with D possibly TRBD2 on 6 matching bases. V was shortened by 0 bases and J by 0 bases, with 6 bases between the two germline ends. Germline V gene lookup returns CDR1 MNHEY and CDR2 SVGEGT. The CDR3 has 14 residues. The CDR3 here is CASSYSTSSYEQYV. Written as DNA, the CDR3 is TGTGCCAGCAGTTACTCGACTAGCTCCTACGAGCAGTACGTC.

This clonotype turned up a few times. The gene calls are TRBV11-1 and TRBJ2-7; D is perhaps TRBD1 (6 bases). The CDR3 extends over 14 amino acids. The ends were cut back, 3 bases at V and 3 bases at J, with 12 bases in the middle. Germline loops: CDR1 SGHAT, CDR2 FQDESV (reference sequence). CDR3 coding DNA: TGTGCCAGCAGCTTCGGACAGACTTACTACGAGCAGTACTTC. It specifies CASSFGQTYYEQYF.

This clonotype was picked up many times. This sequence joins TRBV5-1 and TRBJ1-1; maybe TRBD1 (5 bases). The CDR3 sequence is 16 residues long. V dropped 0 bases and J dropped 1 base, with 13 bases sitting between them. Looked up from germline, CDR1 is SGHRS and CDR2 is YFSETQ. The CDR3 loop is CASSLAQGIENTEAFF. CDR3 nucleotide sequence: TGCGCCAGCAGCTTGGCTCAGGGTATCGAGAACACTGAAGCTTTCTTT. The entire variable domain, with the rest obtained from reference TRBV5-1 and TRBJ1-1, is as follows: KAGVTQTPRYLIKTRGQQVTLSCSPISGHRSVSWYQQTPGQGLQFLFEYFSETQRNKGNFPGRFSGRQFSNSRSEMNVSTLELGDSALYLCASSLAQGIENTEAFFGQGTRLTVV.

This clonotype was detected a few times. V gene TRBV7-9 combines with J gene TRBJ2-5, with unresolved D. The V gene lost 8 bases and the J gene lost 1 base, with 20 bases spanning the gap. This CDR3 spans 16 amino acids. The germline V gene has CDR1 SEHNR and CDR2 FQNEAQ (reference sequence). The CDR3 nucleotides read TGTGCCAGCTCCTACCCAAGGCGCTCGCCCCAAGAGACCCAGTACTTC. It codes for CASSYPRRSPQETQYF. Looking up the rest from reference TRBV7-9 and TRBJ2-5 gives the full variable domain: DTGVSQNPRHKITKRGQNVTFRCDPISEHNRLYWYRQTLGQGPEFLTYFQNEAQLEKSRLLSDRFSAERPKGSFSTLEIQRTEQGDSAMYLCASSYPRRSPQETQYFGPGTRLLVL.